This T cell receptor (beta chain) was sequenced in a study of vaccination effects on CD4 cells after COVID-19. Across the whole study: All study participants received two doses of BNT162b2 or mRNA-1273 vaccine.

The table came from immunoSEQ multiplex PCR; TCRdb's copy has only in-frame clones and leaves some out. Of 20,000 to 30,000 clones listed, over 60% are singletons. Worth noting for this clone: Its specificity is unknown.

The germline CDR1 and CDR2 sequences are SGHDN and FVKESK. Trimming removed 1 base from V and 4 bases from J, with 5 bases in between. The CDR3 covers 13 residues. Before any sequencing was done, the ViraFEST assay used viral peptide pools to expand antigen-specific CD4+ T cells. After more than 8 days in culture, the CD4+ T cells were isolated. None of the vaccinated had previously contracted SARS-CoV-2, and their nucleocapsid antibodies tested negative. The chain has TRBV14 and TRBJ1-3; no firm D call. The sequences come from CD4+ T cells from PBMCs cultured with HCoV-NL63 spike peptides, collected before COVID-19 vaccination. The sequence derives from a human donor who received a COVID-19 vaccine. The CDR3 nucleotides read TGTGCCAGCAGCCAAGGACGGGGAAACACCATATATTTT. Encoded protein: CASSQGRGNTIYF.